A single sample is the source of the 20 T cell receptor beta chains below, sequenced in a study of blood T cell repertoires in COVID-19 (TCRdb year 2020). The receptor library was made with the immunoSEQ multiplex PCR assay. TCRdb stores this immuneACCESS table with in-frame sequences only. Part of the clones is absent; in the studies checked, under half of the shortfall reflects unresolved V genes, and no reason is known for the rest. The sample includes 190,000 or so clones, with about 82% observed a single time. In total, the top ten clones hold 7% to 10% of the sample. The sample comprised PBMCs or T cells enriched from blood (not recorded which). The origin of the receptors is a woman between 25 and 40 years old who had recovered from COVID-19.

The V gene is TRBV7-8, the J gene TRBJ1-1; D call uncertain. The CDR3 spans 17 residues. Trimming cost V 3 bases and J 2 bases, with 19 bases left between them. Germline values: CDR1 SGHVS, CDR2 FQNEAQ. As DNA, the CDR3 is TGTGCCAGCAGCTTTGGAGCAGTTGACTTGCGAAACACTGAAGCTTTCTTT. Its protein is CASSFGAVDLRNTEAFF.

This clone was seen a few times. This sequence joins TRBV27 and TRBJ2-7, with D maybe TRBD2 (5 bases). Germline-derived CDR1 and CDR2 are MNHEY and SMNVEV (reference sequence). This CDR3 is 13 amino acids long. V shed 5 bases and J shed 2 bases, with 10 bases lying between them. The CDR3 spells CASSHGVPYEQYF. Here the CDR3 DNA reads TGTGCCAGCAGTCACGGGGTCCCCTACGAGCAGTACTTC.

This chain connects TRBV28 to TRBJ2-1; the match to TRBD1 covers 8 bases. Germline lookup yields CDR1 MDHEN and CDR2 SYDVKM. Trimming cost V 8 bases and J 8 bases; bases outside gene matches: 14. The CDR3 runs to 15 residues. The CDR3 here is CASGPGDRPRDEQFF. Here the CDR3 DNA reads TGTGCCAGCGGACCCGGGGACAGGCCTCGGGATGAGCAGTTCTTC.

The gene calls are TRBV27 and TRBJ1-5, with D possibly being TRBD1 (6 bases). This CDR3 has 15 amino acids. V was shortened by 6 bases and J by 2 bases, with 14 bases between the two germline ends. The germline V gene encodes CDR1 MNHEY and CDR2 SMNVEV (reference sequence). The CDR3: CASRQGEYGNQPQHF. Here the CDR3 DNA reads TGTGCCAGCAGACAGGGTGAATACGGCAATCAGCCCCAGCATTTT.

This chain joins TRBV7-9 and TRBJ1-5, with D possibly being TRBD1 (6 bases). V shed 3 bases and J shed 7 bases, with 10 bases lying between them. The CDR3 length is 13 residues. From germline, CDR1 is SEHNR and CDR2 FQNEAQ (reference sequence). The CDR3 is CASSFEGTQPQHF. The DNA of the CDR3 is TGTGCCAGCAGCTTTGAGGGGACACAGCCCCAGCATTTT.

This chain uses TRBV7-9 with TRBJ2-7; TRBD2 matches at 11 bases. The CDR3 covers 15 residues. Germline V gene sequence: CDR1 SEHNR, CDR2 FQNEAQ (reference sequence). V lost 5 bases to trimming and J lost 2 bases; unmatched junction nucleotides: 5. DNA for the CDR3: TGTGCCAGCAGCCCGACTAGCGGGATAGCCTACGAGCAGTACTTC. The encoded protein is CASSPTSGIAYEQYF.

This clone turned up a few times. In nucleotides, the CDR3 is TGTGCCAGCTCGATAGCGGCCGCAGATACGCAGTATTTT. Translated: CASSIAAADTQYF. The rearrangement links TRBV11-3 to TRBJ2-3; maybe TRBD2 (6 bases). Looked up from germline, CDR1 is SGHNT and CDR2 is YENEEA. Trimming took off 8 bases at V and 4 bases at J, with 13 bases between the two ends. CDR3 size: 13 residues.

This clone has more than one count but fewer than ten. The genes are TRBV19 and TRBJ2-1; D gene ambiguous. Between the trimmed V and J ends, which lost 6 bases and 10 bases, there was a span of 13 bases. The germline V gene encodes CDR1 LNHDA and CDR2 SQIVND (reference sequence). This CDR3 spans 12 amino acids. The CDR3 is CASSIGSPEQFF. Written as DNA, the CDR3 is TGTGCCAGTAGCATCGGGTCCCCGGAGCAGTTCTTC.

This chain uses TRBV7-3 with TRBJ2-3; 11 bases are a match to TRBD2. The CDR3 contains 15 residues. Germline loops: CDR1 SGHTA, CDR2 FQGTGA. The V and J ends lost 4 bases and 5 bases, in that order; junction bases with no gene match: 5. CDR3 nucleotide sequence: TGTGCCAGCAGCTCGGACGGGACTAGCGGAGATACGCAGTATTTT. It is translated as CASSSDGTSGDTQYF.

The gene calls are TRBV5-8 and TRBJ2-6, with 7 bases lining up with TRBD1. V lost 2 bases and J lost 0; bases outside the gene matches: 5. Germline CDR1 reads SGHTS; CDR2 reads YDEGEE. There are 17 residues in the CDR3. For the CDR3, the DNA is TGTGCCAGCAGCTTCTCCCGGGACAGCTCTGGGGCCAACGTCCTGACTTTC. This sequence encodes CASSFSRDSSGANVLTF.

This CDR3 is CSGLQGREETQYF. CDR3 coding DNA: TGCAGCGGGTTACAGGGGCGTGAAGAGACCCAGTACTTC. The V call is TRBV29-1, the J call TRBJ2-5; TRBD1 matches at 7 bases. Unmatched junction bases numbered 8, after V lost 7 bases and J lost 3 bases. CDR1 and CDR2 from the germline V gene are SQVTM and ANQGSEA. There are 13 residues in the CDR3.

V and J are TRBV18 and TRBJ2-7; 9 bases align to TRBD1. Per germline, CDR1 KGHSH and CDR2 LQKENI. This CDR3 contains 15 residues. Losses at the gene ends were 4 bases for V and 5 bases for J; bases not matched to a gene: 9. CDR3 DNA: TGTGCCAGCTCACACGGGACAGGGTCGACAAACGAGCAGTACTTC. The encoded protein is CASSHGTGSTNEQYF.

This clone was observed a single time. This chain uses TRBV15 with TRBJ2-3; TRBD1 aligns across 7 bases. The CDR3 covers 17 residues. Germline CDR1 reads LNHNV; CDR2 reads YYDKDF (reference sequence). The ends lost 5 bases at V and 2 bases at J; junction bases unmatched: 13. Here the CDR3 DNA reads TGTGCCACCAGCGGACGACAGGGCGGAGGAAACACAGATACGCAGTATTTT. Its protein is CATSGRQGGGNTDTQYF.

This sequence joins TRBV6-5 and TRBJ2-1; 11 bases align to TRBD2. V lost 10 bases to trimming and J lost 7 bases; unmatched junction nucleotides: 6. The CDR3 is 13 residues long. Germline CDR1 and CDR2: MNHEY and SVGAGI. Written as DNA, the CDR3 is TGTGCCACCCAGACTAGCGGGAATAATGAGCAGTTCTTC. Its translation is CATQTSGNNEQFF.

This rearrangement joins TRBV18 to TRBJ2-3, with D unclear. The CDR3 consists of 13 residues. The germline V and J ends were trimmed by 1 base and 6 bases, with 8 bases remaining between them. CDR1 and CDR2 (germline): KGHSH, LQKENI. The CDR3 DNA sequence: TGTGCCAGCTCACCACGAGTGCGGGATACGCAGTATTTT. It codes for CASSPRVRDTQYF.

The gene calls are TRBV30 and TRBJ1-4, with a weak D call TRBD1 (5 bases). Trimming cost V 5 bases and J 10 bases, with 17 bases left between them. The CDR3 loop spans 13 amino acids. Germline CDR1 is GTSNPN and CDR2 is SVGIG (reference sequence). The chain's CDR3 is CAWAGLGRGKLFF. In nucleotides, the CDR3 is TGTGCCTGGGCGGGACTGGGGAGGGGAAAACTGTTTTTT. Looking up the rest from reference TRBV30 and TRBJ1-4 gives the full variable domain: SQTIHQWPATLVQPVGSPLSLECTVEGTSNPNLYWYRQAAGRGLQLLFYSVGIGQISSEVPQNLSASRPQDRQFILSSKKLLLSDSGFYLCAWAGLGRGKLFFGSGTQLSVL.

The chain recombines TRBV3-1 (or the pseudogene TRBV3-2) with TRBJ2-7, with a tentative D call TRBD2 (6 bases). Trimming took off 0 bases at V and 0 bases at J, with 9 bases between the two ends. The CDR3 totals 15 residues. Germline V gene lookup returns CDR1 LGHDT and CDR2 YNNKEL (reference sequence). DNA for the CDR3: TGTGCCAGCAGCCAAGAGGGACTGAACTCCTACGAGCAGTACTTC. Amino acids: CASSQEGLNSYEQYF.

J is TRBJ1-5 and V is TRBV2; a weak D match, TRBD1 (6 bases). With 3 bases removed from V and 6 bases from J, the gap between germline ends came to 18 bases. This CDR3 is built from 16 residues. Germline values: CDR1 SNHLY, CDR2 FYNNEI. The chain's CDR3 is CASSEFPGVSGQPQHF. CDR3 nucleotide sequence: TGTGCCAGCAGTGAGTTCCCAGGGGTATCGGGTCAGCCCCAGCATTTT.

Only one count was recorded for this clone. The genes are TRBV27 and TRBJ2-7; no definite D call. Per the germline V gene, CDR1 is MNHEY and CDR2 is SMNVEV (reference sequence). The CDR3 contains 13 residues. V was shortened by 6 bases and J by 2 bases, with 11 bases between the two germline ends. The CDR3 nucleotides read TGTGCCAGCAGCCCCAGTAGCACCTACGAGCAGTACTTC. Translation gives CASSPSSTYEQYF.

The J gene is TRBJ2-1, the V gene TRBV18; 7 bases map to TRBD1. Looked up from germline, CDR1 is KGHSH and CDR2 is LQKENI. J was trimmed by 2 bases and V by 6 bases; bases with no gene match: 10. This CDR3 spans 16 amino acids. For the CDR3, the DNA is TGTGCCAGCTCGCAGGGGACAGAGAGCCCCTACAATGAGCAGTTCTTC. Translation gives CASSQGTESPYNEQFF.